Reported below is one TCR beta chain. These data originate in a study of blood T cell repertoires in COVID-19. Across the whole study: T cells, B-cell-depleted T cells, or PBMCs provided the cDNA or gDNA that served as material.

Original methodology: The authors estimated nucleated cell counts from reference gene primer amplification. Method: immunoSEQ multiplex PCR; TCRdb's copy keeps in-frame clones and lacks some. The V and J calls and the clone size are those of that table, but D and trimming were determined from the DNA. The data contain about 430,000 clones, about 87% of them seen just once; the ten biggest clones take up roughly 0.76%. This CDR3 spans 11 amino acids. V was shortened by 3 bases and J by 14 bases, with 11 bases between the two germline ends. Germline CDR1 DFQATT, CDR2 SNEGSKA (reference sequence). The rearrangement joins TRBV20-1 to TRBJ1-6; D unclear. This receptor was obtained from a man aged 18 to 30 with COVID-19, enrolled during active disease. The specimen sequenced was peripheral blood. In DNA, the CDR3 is TGCAGTGCTAGCCTACTATCGGCCCTCCACTTT. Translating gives CSASLLSALHF.